This T cell receptor beta chain was sequenced during a study of response to subunit inactivated influenza vaccine. Study results and caveats: Only a handful of new T cells, the authors suggested, are recruited with each seasonal influenza vaccination.

TCRdb itself ran the RT-PCR reads through MiXCR, one entry per CDR3 protein. In the table there are 650,000 to 700,000 distinct CDR3 sequences, 15% to 18% of which are singletons. Trimming stripped 3 bases from V and 5 bases from J, with 7 bases between. The CDR3 totals 11 residues. Germline lookup yields CDR1 DFQATT and CDR2 SNEGSKA (reference sequence). As concerns this clonotype: Its antigen is not identified.

The chain employs TRBV20-1 and TRBJ1-2; no clear D. The clonotype was recovered from a man aged 45 to 65 who received an inactivated influenza vaccine. The source was PBMCs from blood, collected 11 to 12 days after vaccination. CDR3 region: CSARREYGYTF. CDR3 bases: TGCAGTGCTAGGCGGGAGTATGGCTACACCTTC.